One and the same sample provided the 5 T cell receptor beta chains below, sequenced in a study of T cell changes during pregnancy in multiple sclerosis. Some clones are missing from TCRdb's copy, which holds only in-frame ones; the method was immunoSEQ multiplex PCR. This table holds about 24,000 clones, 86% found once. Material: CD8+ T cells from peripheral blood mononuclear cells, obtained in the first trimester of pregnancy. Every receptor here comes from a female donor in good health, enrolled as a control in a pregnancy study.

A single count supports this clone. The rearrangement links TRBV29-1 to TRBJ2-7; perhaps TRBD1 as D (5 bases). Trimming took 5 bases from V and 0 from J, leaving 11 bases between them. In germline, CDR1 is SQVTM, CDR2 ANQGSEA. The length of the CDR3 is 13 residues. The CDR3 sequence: CSVFTGVSYEQYF. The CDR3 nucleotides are TGCAGCGTTTTTACAGGTGTCTCCTACGAGCAGTACTTC.

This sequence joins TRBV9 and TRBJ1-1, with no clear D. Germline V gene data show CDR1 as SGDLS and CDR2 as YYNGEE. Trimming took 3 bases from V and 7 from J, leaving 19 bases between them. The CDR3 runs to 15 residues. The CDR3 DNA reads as TGTGCCAGCAGCGAAACCCTCAGTATCGGAGATGAAGCTTTCTTT. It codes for CASSETLSIGDEAFF.

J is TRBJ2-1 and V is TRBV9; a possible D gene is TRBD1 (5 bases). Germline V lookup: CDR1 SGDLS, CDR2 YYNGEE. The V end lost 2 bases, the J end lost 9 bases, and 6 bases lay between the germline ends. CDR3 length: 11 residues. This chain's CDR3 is CASSVGAEQFF. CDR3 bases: TGTGCCAGCAGCGTTGGGGCTGAGCAGTTCTTC.

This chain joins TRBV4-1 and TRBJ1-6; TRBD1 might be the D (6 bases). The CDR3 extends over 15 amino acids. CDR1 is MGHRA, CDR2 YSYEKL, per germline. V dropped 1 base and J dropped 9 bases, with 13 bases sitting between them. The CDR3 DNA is TGCGCCAGCAGCCAAGGAGTTAGGGGGGGTTCACCCCTCCACTTT. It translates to CASSQGVRGGSPLHF.

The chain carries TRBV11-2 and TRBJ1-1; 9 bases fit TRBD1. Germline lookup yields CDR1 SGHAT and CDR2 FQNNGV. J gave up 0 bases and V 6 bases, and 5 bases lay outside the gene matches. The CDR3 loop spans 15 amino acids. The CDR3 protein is CASSFGTGLNTEAFF. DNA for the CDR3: TGTGCCAGCAGTTTTGGGACAGGGTTGAACACTGAAGCTTTCTTT.